This TCR beta chain was profiled in a study of CD8+ T cells in alopecia areata. Study-level points and caveats: Amid tofacitinib therapy, many expanded lesional clones stayed present in scalp and blood. Because of a solitary nonresponder, the connection of baseline CD8+ expansion to response stays uncertain.

The sequencing template was cDNA reverse transcribed from extracted RNA. The data were produced by immunoSEQ multiplex PCR, yet TCRdb's version contains in-frame clones alone and is incomplete. The data hold around 190,000 clones, with 64% observed a single time. The table lists this clone with a few counts. The antigen is not known. Treatment noted: oral pan-JAK inhibitor, 5-10 mg twice daily. CDR1 is SQVTM and CDR2 is ANQGSEA in the germline V gene. Between the trimmed V and J ends, which lost 7 bases and 2 bases, there was a span of 12 bases. The CDR3 has 12 amino acids. Source: CD4+ T cells sorted from blood, taken at week 4, from a patient treated with tofacitinib. This TCR came from a human donor with alopecia areata. The chain uses TRBV29-1 and TRBJ2-7; D possibly corresponds to TRBD1 (5 bases). CDR3 in amino acids: CSALGAPYEQYF. The CDR3 DNA reads TGCAGCGCCCTTGGGGCCCCCTACGAGCAGTACTTC.